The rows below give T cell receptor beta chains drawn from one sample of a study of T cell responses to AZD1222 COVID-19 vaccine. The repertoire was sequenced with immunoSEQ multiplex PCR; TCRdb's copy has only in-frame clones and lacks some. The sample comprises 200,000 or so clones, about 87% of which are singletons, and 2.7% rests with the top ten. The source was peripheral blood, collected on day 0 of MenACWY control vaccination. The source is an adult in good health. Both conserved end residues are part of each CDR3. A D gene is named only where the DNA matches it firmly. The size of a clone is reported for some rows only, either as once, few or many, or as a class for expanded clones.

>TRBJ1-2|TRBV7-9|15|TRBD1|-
CASSPSTGQAYGYTF
TGTGCCAGCAGCCCGTCGACGGGACAGGCGTATGGCTACACCTTC
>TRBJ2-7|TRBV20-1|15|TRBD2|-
CSASGSGGAYYEQYF
TGCAGTGCTAGTGGCAGCGGGGGGGCTTACTACGAGCAGTACTTC
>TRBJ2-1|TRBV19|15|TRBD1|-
CASSRGQSPWNEQFF
TGTGCCAGTAGTAGGGGACAGTCCCCTTGGAATGAGCAGTTCTTC
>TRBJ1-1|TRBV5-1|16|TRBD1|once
CASSLGTGGRNTEAFF
TGCGCCAGCAGCTTGGGGACAGGGGGCCGGAATACTGAAGCTTTCTTT
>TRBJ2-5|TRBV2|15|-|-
CASSDRGQGWETQYF
TGTGCCAGCAGTGACCGAGGGCAGGGGTGGGAGACCCAGTACTTC
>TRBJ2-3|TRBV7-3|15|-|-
CASSPKGGAADTQYF
TGTGCCAGCAGCCCCAAAGGGGGGGCGGCAGATACGCAGTATTTT
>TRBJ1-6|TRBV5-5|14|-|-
CASSSLGGDSPLHF
TGTGCCAGCAGCTCACTTGGAGGGGATTCACCCCTCCACTTT
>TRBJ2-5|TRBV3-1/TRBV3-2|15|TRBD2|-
CASSQLAGGGETQYF
TGTGCCAGCAGCCAATTAGCGGGAGGGGGAGAGACCCAGTACTTC
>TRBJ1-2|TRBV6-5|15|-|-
CASSLVSQMHYGYTF
TGTGCCAGCAGTTTGGTCAGCCAAATGCACTATGGCTACACCTTC
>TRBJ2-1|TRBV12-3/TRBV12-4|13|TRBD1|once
CASSRTGVNEQFF
TGTGCCAGCAGTCGGACAGGGGTCAATGAGCAGTTCTTC
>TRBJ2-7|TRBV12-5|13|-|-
CASGLGRSYEQYF
TGTGCTAGTGGTTTAGGACGGAGCTACGAGCAGTACTTC
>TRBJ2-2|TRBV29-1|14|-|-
CSVEDLGSTGELFF
TGCAGCGTTGAAGATCTCGGGAGTACCGGGGAGCTGTTTTTT
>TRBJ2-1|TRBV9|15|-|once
CASSPSPTDYNEQFF
TGTGCCAGCAGCCCGTCCCCGACAGATTACAATGAGCAGTTCTTC
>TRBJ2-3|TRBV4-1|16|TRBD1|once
CASSQGTGVISDTQYF
TGCGCCAGCAGCCAAGGAACAGGGGTGATCTCAGATACGCAGTATTTT
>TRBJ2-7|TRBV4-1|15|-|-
CASSFGRTGSYEQYF
TGCGCCAGCAGCTTTGGCCGAACAGGGTCCTACGAGCAGTACTTC
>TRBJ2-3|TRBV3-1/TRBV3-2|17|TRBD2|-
CASSRPGLAPSTDTQYF
TGTGCCAGCAGCCGACCGGGACTAGCGCCTAGCACAGATACGCAGTATTTT
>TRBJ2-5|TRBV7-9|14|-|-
CASAPWRDEETQYF
TGTGCCAGCGCCCCTTGGAGGGATGAAGAGACCCAGTACTTC
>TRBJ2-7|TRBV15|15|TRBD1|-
CATSRGQGGTYEQYF
TGTGCCACCAGCAGAGGACAGGGGGGTACCTACGAGCAGTACTTC
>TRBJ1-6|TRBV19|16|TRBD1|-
CASTLSGQGVNSPLHF
TGTGCCAGTACCCTCTCGGGACAGGGGGTGAATTCACCCCTCCACTTT
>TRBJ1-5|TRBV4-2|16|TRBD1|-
CASSQDYRGGNQPQHF
TGTGCCAGCAGCCAAGATTACAGGGGAGGCAATCAGCCCCAGCATTTT
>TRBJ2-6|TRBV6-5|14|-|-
CASSRSSGANVLTF
TGTGCCAGCAGTCGGTCGTCTGGGGCCAACGTCCTGACTTTC
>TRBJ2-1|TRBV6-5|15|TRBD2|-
CASRLSGMAADEQFF
TGTGCCAGCAGGCTTAGCGGGATGGCCGCCGATGAGCAGTTCTTC
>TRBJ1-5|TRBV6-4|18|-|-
CASSDSIVGHYSNQPQHF
TGTGCCAGCAGTGACTCGATAGTCGGCCATTATAGCAATCAGCCCCAGCATTTT
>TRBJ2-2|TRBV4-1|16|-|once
CASSQGTGNSAGELFF
TGCGCCAGCAGCCAAGGAACAGGAAATTCGGCCGGGGAGCTGTTTTTT
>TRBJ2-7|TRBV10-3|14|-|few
CAISNRDHSYEQYF
TGTGCCATCAGTAACCGGGACCACTCCTACGAGCAGTACTTC
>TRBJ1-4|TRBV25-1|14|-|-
CASSGRAANEKLFF
TGTGCCAGCAGTGGCAGGGCTGCTAATGAAAAACTGTTTTTT
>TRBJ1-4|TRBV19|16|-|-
CASSIIRTARNEKLFF
TGTGCCAGTAGTATAATAAGGACGGCCAGAAATGAAAAACTGTTTTTT
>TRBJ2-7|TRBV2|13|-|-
CASSYEGGYEQYF
TGTGCCAGCAGTTATGAGGGGGGCTACGAGCAGTACTTC
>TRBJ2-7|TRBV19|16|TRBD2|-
CASSNPLAGAPSEQYF
TGTGCCAGTAGTAACCCACTAGCGGGAGCGCCCTCCGAGCAGTACTTC
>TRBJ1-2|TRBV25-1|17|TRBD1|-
CASSPGGNLLLNYGYTF
TGTGCCAGCAGCCCAGGGGGGAATCTCCTCCTTAACTATGGCTACACCTTC
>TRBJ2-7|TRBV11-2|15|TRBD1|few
CASTHSTGTSYEQYF
TGTGCCAGCACCCATTCGACAGGGACGAGCTACGAGCAGTACTTC
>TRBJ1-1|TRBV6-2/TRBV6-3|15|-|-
CASSYSRGPGTEAFF
TGTGCCAGCAGTTACTCGAGAGGGCCCGGGACTGAAGCTTTCTTT
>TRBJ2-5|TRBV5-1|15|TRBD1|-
CASSLVGTAKETQYF
TGCGCCAGCAGCTTGGTAGGGACAGCTAAAGAGACCCAGTACTTC
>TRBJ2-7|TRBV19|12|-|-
CASSRDRYEQYF
TGTGCCAGTAGCCGGGACCGCTACGAGCAGTACTTC
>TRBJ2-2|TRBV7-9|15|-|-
CASSLVAVNTGELFF
TGTGCCAGCAGCTTAGTAGCTGTTAACACCGGGGAGCTGTTTTTT
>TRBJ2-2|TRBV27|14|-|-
CASSPPRNTGELFF
TGTGCCAGCAGCCCTCCCCGGAACACCGGGGAGCTGTTTTTT
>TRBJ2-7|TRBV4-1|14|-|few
CASSLRDVSYEQYF
TGCGCCAGCAGCCTACGGGACGTCTCCTACGAGCAGTACTTC
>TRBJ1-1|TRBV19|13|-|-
CASSLGQNTEAFF
TGTGCCAGTAGTTTGGGACAGAACACTGAAGCTTTCTTT
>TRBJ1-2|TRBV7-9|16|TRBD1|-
CASSLADRRRLDGYTF
TGTGCCAGCAGCTTAGCGGACAGGAGGCGCCTCGATGGCTACACCTTC
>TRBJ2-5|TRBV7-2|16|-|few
CASSPRGGSFSETQYF
TGTGCCAGCAGCCCCAGAGGGGGTAGCTTTTCAGAGACCCAGTACTTC